This TCR beta chain was obtained from a study of OX40 agonist ivuxolimab in advanced cancers. Study background: Patients got intravenous ivuxolimab at 0.01 to 10 mg/kg every 2 weeks. Whole-study results and caveats: More expanded clones were seen, on average, in CD8+ T cells than in CD4+.

Trimming stripped 5 bases from V and 1 base from J, with 20 bases between. The CDR3 totals 18 residues. The germline V gene encodes CDR1 SEHNR and CDR2 FQNEAQ (reference sequence). A word on this clone: Its antigen is still unknown.

Profiling relied on immunoSEQ multiplex PCR, and the TCRdb table lists in-frame clones only, not all of them. The repertoire holds tens of thousands of clones, with more than 70% as singletons. This chain joins TRBV7-9 and TRBJ2-2, with a possible D match to TRBD2 (7 bases). This sequence originates from an adult with an advanced solid tumor such as melanoma, head and neck, liver or kidney cancer. This material consisted of CD4+ or CD8+ T cells sorted from blood, taken in a trial of the OX40 agonist ivuxolimab. CDR3 sequence reads: CASSPRKGGALNTGELFF. The CDR3 nucleotides read TGTGCCAGCAGCCCTCGGAAGGGGGGGGCCTTGAACACCGGGGAGCTGTTTTTT. Supplemented by reference TRBV7-9 and TRBJ2-2, the full variable domain reads DTGVSQNPRHKITKRGQNVTFRCDPISEHNRLYWYRQTLGQGPEFLTYFQNEAQLEKSRLLSDRFSAERPKGSFSTLEIQRTEQGDSAMYLCASSPRKGGALNTGELFFGEGSRLTVL.